This TCR beta chain is drawn from a study of blood T cell repertoires in COVID-19. The germline V and J ends were trimmed by 5 bases and 2 bases, with 12 bases remaining between them. CDR1 is SNHLY, CDR2 FYNNEI, per germline. The CDR3 runs 14 residues. TCRdb's copy holds only in-frame clones and misses some; the assay was immunoSEQ multiplex PCR. The table shows a few hundred thousand clones, with 65% to 90% occurring only once. Sequencing was done on a sample of PBMCs or T cells enriched from blood (not recorded which). This sequence joins TRBV2 and TRBJ2-5; possibly TRBD1 for D (6 bases). This clonotype originated in a woman aged 30 to 39 who had been exposed to COVID-19. DNA for the CDR3: TGTGCCAGCAGTAGGGCAGGGGCGCAAGAGACCCAGTACTTC. It yields the protein CASSRAGAQETQYF. The full variable domain, completed using reference TRBV2 and TRBJ2-5, is EPEVTQTPSHQVTQMGQEVILRCVPISNHLYFYWYRQILGQKVEFLVSFYNNEISEKSEIFDDQFSVERPDGSNFTLKIRSTKLEDSAMYFCASSRAGAQETQYFGPGTRLLVL.